The T cell receptor (beta chain) under discussion was sequenced for a study of CD8+ T cells in alopecia areata. Notes on this clone: One junction end does not reproduce the germline sequence, and a read error may be involved.

Germline V gene sequence: CDR1 MNHEY, CDR2 SMNVEV (reference sequence). The CDR3 is 13 amino acids. Described treatment: oral pan-JAK inhibitor, 5-10 mg twice daily. As the sequencing template, cDNA was produced by extracting RNA and reverse transcribing it. The table came from immunoSEQ multiplex PCR; TCRdb's copy has only in-frame clones and leaves some out. The sample includes over 150,000 clones, about 53% seen only once; the top ten take 10% to 14%. This receptor was identified in a human donor with alopecia areata. The rearrangement links TRBV27 to TRBJ1-1; 7 bases match TRBD1. The sample consisted of CD8+ T cells sorted from blood, taken at week 24, from a patient treated with tofacitinib. The CDR3 here is CASSPTRDSEAFF. In DNA, the CDR3 is TGCGCCAGCAGCCCAACCCGGGACAGTGAAGCTTTCTTT.